Presented here are 13 T cell receptor beta chains from one specimen sequenced in a study of T cells expressing NK-cell markers. TCRdb reprocessed the 5' RACE reads and keeps a single row for each CDR3 protein, giving no DNA. Its clone listing holds approximately 440,000 distinct CDR3 sequences. Input material: blood T cells: a sorted CD56 or NKG2C T cell subset, CD4+ or CD8+ T cells, or bulk PBMC T cells (not recorded which). Source of these receptors: a woman in her fifties or sixties in good health.

The rearrangement joins TRBV7-9 to TRBJ2-1; lacking DNA, the TRBD1 call made by TCRdb goes unchecked. Germline V gene lookup returns CDR1 SEHNR and CDR2 FQNEAQ (reference sequence). This CDR3 region has 12 residues. CDR3 residues: CASSLDREEQFF. The full variable domain, its missing parts supplied by reference TRBV7-9 and TRBJ2-1, is DTGVSQNPRHKITKRGQNVTFRCDPISEHNRLYWYRQTLGQGPEFLTYFQNEAQLEKSRLLSDRFSAERPKGSFSTLEIQRTEQGDSAMYLCASSLDREEQFFGPGTRLTVL.

This rearrangement joins TRBV29-1 to TRBJ2-7; TCRdb gives TRBD1 as the D gene, but with no DNA this cannot be confirmed. This CDR3 spans 15 amino acids. Germline V gives CDR1 SQVTM, CDR2 ANQGSEA. The CDR3 region is CSVVLPRHPSYEQYF.

The gene calls are TRBV6-5 and TRBJ1-2. The CDR3 consists of 15 residues. Germline lookup yields CDR1 MNHEY and CDR2 SVGAGI. The CDR3 is CASSYSPTSNYGYTF.

The chain combines TRBV7-3 with TRBJ2-1; the TCRdb call, TRBD2, lacks DNA for checking. Germline V CDR1 and CDR2: SGHTA, FQGTGA. This CDR3 has 16 residues. CDR3 region: CASSSTSGRAYNEQFF.

CDR3 amino acids: CASSPHPPSHAQYF. The chain employs TRBV3-1 and TRBJ2-3; TCRdb names TRBD2, which stays unverified in the absence of DNA. Per germline, CDR1 LGHDT and CDR2 YNNKEL (reference sequence). The CDR3 has 14 residues.

The chain links TRBV7-6 to TRBJ2-1; TCRdb names TRBD1, which stays unverified in the absence of DNA. This CDR3 has 14 amino acids. Germline CDR1 SGHVS, CDR2 FNYEAQ. CDR3 region: CASSPGGIYNEQFF.

The V call is TRBV4-2, the J call TRBJ2-7; TCRdb's D call, TRBD2, is unchecked because there is no DNA. This CDR3 has 15 residues. The V gene's germline CDR1 is LGHNA and CDR2 YNFKEQ. The CDR3 sequence is CASSQDRGTQYEQYF.

The chain uses TRBV7-6 and TRBJ2-1. Per the germline V gene, CDR1 is SGHVS and CDR2 is FNYEAQ. The CDR3 runs to 15 residues. The CDR3 reads CASSLAGVAYNEQFF. Variable domain in full (rest from reference TRBV7-6 and TRBJ2-1): GAGVSQSPRYKVTKRGQDVALRCDPISGHVSLYWYRQALGQGPEFLTYFNYEAQQDKSGLPNDRFSAERPEGSISTLTIQRTEQRDSAMYRCASSLAGVAYNEQFFGPGTRLTVL.

This rearrangement joins TRBV28 to TRBJ1-5. The CDR3 length is 13 residues. CDR1 is MDHEN and CDR2 is SYDVKM in the germline V gene. The CDR3 loop reads CASSLFILQPQHF. Looking up the rest from reference TRBV28 and TRBJ1-5 gives the full variable domain: DVKVTQSSRYLVKRTGEKVFLECVQDMDHENMFWYRQDPGLGLRLIYFSYDVKMKEKGDIPEGYSVSREKKERFSLILESASTNQTSMYLCASSLFILQPQHFGDGTRLSIL.

The chain couples TRBV14 to TRBJ2-3; TCRdb's assignment of TRBD2 cannot be checked, as there is no DNA. This CDR3 region has 14 residues. Germline loops: CDR1 SGHDN, CDR2 FVKESK. This CDR3 is CASSIRTSGDTQYF. Based on the CDR3 plus reference TRBV14 and TRBJ2-3, the full variable domain is EAGVTQFPSHSVIEKGQTVTLRCDPISGHDNLYWYRRVMGKEIKFLLHFVKESKQDESGMPNNRFLAERTGGTYSTLKVQPAELEDSGVYFCASSIRTSGDTQYFGPGTRLTVL.

The chain couples TRBV12-3 or TRBV12-4 to TRBJ2-3. CDR3 length: 15 amino acids. This CDR3 reads CASRVSGSPTDTQYF.

This rearrangement joins TRBV5-1 to TRBJ2-7. CDR1 SGHRS and CDR2 YFSETQ come from the germline V gene. The CDR3 has 12 residues. This chain's CDR3 is CASSWNLYEQYF. Filled out from reference TRBV5-1 and TRBJ2-7, the complete variable domain reads KAGVTQTPRYLIKTRGQQVTLSCSPISGHRSVSWYQQTPGQGLQFLFEYFSETQRNKGNFPGRFSGRQFSNSRSEMNVSTLELGDSALYLCASSWNLYEQYFGPGTRLTVT.

The chain combines TRBV5-6 with TRBJ2-2; TCRdb names TRBD2, which stays unverified in the absence of DNA. This CDR3 has 13 residues. Germline-derived CDR1 and CDR2 are SGHDT and YYEEEE. CDR3 region: CASSLLPKGELFF. Full variable domain (missing parts from reference TRBV5-6 and TRBJ2-2): DAGVTQSPTHLIKTRGQQVTLRCSPKSGHDTVSWYQQALGQGPQFIFQYYEEEERQRGNFPDRFSGHQFPNYSSELNVNALLLGDSALYLCASSLLPKGELFFGEGSRLTVL.